This T cell receptor beta chain is drawn from a study of blood T cell repertoires in COVID-19. In the original processing: Amplification of reference gene primers was used by the study to estimate nucleated cell counts. The repertoire was sequenced with immunoSEQ multiplex PCR; TCRdb's copy has only in-frame clones and lacks some. Clonal size and the V and J genes are those of that table, whereas D and trimming came from the DNA. The table records roughly 250,000 clones, approximately 86% of them present only once. This clone was counted a few times. The CDR3 consists of 13 residues. V was pared by 1 base and J by 2 bases, with 6 bases between. Germline values: CDR1 SGHDT, CDR2 YYEEEE.

The clonotype comes from a woman aged 60-70 years with active or convalescent COVID-19. The sample comprised peripheral blood. This chain connects TRBV5-6 to TRBJ1-2, with D unclear. CDR3 sequence (DNA): TGTGCCAGCAGCTTGACAGTAAACTATGGCTACACCTTC. Translation: CASSLTVNYGYTF.